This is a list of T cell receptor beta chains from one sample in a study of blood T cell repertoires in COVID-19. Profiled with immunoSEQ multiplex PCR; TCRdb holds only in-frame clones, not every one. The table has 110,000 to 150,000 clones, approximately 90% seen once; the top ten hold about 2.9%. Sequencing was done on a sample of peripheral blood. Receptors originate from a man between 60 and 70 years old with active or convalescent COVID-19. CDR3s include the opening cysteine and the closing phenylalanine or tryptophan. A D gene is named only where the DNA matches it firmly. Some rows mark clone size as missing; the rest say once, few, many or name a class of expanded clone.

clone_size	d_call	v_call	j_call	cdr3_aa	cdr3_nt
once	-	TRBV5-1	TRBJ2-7	CASSLSSGPYEQYF	TGCGCCAGCAGCTTGAGCTCAGGTCCCTACGAGCAGTACTTC
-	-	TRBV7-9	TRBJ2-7	CASSFRDEQYF	TGTGCCAGCAGCTTTCGAGACGAGCAGTACTTC
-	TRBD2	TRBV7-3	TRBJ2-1	CASSLNPAGGPREQFF	TGTGCCAGCAGCTTAAACCCGGCGGGAGGGCCGCGGGAGCAGTTCTTC
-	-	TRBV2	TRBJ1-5	CASSDSRGNQPQHF	TGTGCCAGCAGTGATTCACGGGGCAATCAGCCCCAGCATTTT
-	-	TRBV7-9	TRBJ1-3	CASSLTGNTIYF	TGTGCCAGCAGCCTGACAGGAAACACCATATATTTT
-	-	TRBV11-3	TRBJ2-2	CASSSDSSTGELFF	TGTGCCAGCAGCTCGGACAGTTCTACCGGGGAGCTGTTTTTT
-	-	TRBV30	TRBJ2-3	CAWRVVSDTQYF	TGTGCCTGGAGGGTAGTTTCAGATACGCAGTATTTT
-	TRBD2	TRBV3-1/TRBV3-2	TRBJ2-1	CASSQDPGLAGEDEQFF	TGTGCCAGCAGCCAAGATCCGGGACTAGCGGGGGAAGATGAGCAGTTCTTC
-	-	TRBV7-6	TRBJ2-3	CASSLFSGAWDTQYF	TGTGCCAGCAGCTTATTTTCGGGAGCGTGGGATACGCAGTATTTT
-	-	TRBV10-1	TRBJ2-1	CASRTNFEQFF	TGCGCCAGCAGGACTAACTTTGAGCAGTTCTTC
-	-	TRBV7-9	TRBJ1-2	CASSLDSLGGYTF	TGTGCCAGCAGCCTGGACAGCCTGGGGGGCTACACCTTC
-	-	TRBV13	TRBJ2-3	CASSARERYPSTDTQYF	TGTGCCAGCAGCGCCCGGGAGAGGTATCCTAGCACAGATACGCAGTATTTT
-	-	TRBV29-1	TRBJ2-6	CSAGTGQSGANVLTF	TGCAGCGCCGGAACAGGGCAGAGCGGGGCCAACGTCCTGACTTTC
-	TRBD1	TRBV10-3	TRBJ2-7	CAIRGQGWDEQYF	TGTGCCATCAGGGGACAGGGGTGGGACGAGCAGTACTTC
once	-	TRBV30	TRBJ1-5	CASQDRNQPQHF	TGTGCCAGCCAAGACAGGAATCAGCCCCAGCATTTT
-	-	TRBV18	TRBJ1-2	CASSPPTVVAGTHYTF	TGTGCCAGCTCACCACCGACCGTTGTGGCAGGGACTCACTACACCTTC
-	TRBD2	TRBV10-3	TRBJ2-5	CAISDGSGGTETQYF	TGTGCCATCAGTGACGGGAGCGGGGGCACCGAGACCCAGTACTTC
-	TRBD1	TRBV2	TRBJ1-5	CATSEGGYSNQPQHF	TGTGCCACCAGCGAAGGGGGCTATAGCAATCAGCCCCAGCATTTT
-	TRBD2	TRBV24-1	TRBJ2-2	CATSDLRTSGATGELFF	TGTGCCACCAGTGATTTGAGGACTAGCGGGGCCACCGGGGAGCTGTTTTTT
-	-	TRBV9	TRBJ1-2	CASSPPSLYGYTF	TGTGCCAGCAGCCCCCCGTCCCTCTATGGCTACACCTTC
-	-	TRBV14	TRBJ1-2	CASSQDLQAARNYGYTF	TGTGCCAGCAGCCAAGATTTACAGGCGGCTCGTAACTATGGCTACACCTTC
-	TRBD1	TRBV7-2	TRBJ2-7	CASSLRQGSYEQYF	TGTGCCAGCAGCCTAAGACAGGGATCCTACGAGCAGTACTTC